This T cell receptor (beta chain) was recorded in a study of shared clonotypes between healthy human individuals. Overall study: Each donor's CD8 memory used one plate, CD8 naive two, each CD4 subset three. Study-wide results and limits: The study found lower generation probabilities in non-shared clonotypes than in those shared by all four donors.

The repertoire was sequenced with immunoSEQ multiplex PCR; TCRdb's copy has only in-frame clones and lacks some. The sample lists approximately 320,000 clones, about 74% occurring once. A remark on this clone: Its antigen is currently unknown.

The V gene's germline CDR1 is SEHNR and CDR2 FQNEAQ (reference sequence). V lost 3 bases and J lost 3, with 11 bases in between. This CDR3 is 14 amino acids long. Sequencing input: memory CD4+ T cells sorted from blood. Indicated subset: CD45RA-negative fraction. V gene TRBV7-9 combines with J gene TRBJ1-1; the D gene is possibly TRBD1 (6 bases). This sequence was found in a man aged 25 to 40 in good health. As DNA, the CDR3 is TGTGCCAGCAGCTTCCAACAGGGCTACACTGAAGCTTTCTTT. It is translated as CASSFQQGYTEAFF. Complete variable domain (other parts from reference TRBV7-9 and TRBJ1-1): DTGVSQNPRHKITKRGQNVTFRCDPISEHNRLYWYRQTLGQGPEFLTYFQNEAQLEKSRLLSDRFSAERPKGSFSTLEIQRTEQGDSAMYLCASSFQQGYTEAFFGQGTRLTVV.